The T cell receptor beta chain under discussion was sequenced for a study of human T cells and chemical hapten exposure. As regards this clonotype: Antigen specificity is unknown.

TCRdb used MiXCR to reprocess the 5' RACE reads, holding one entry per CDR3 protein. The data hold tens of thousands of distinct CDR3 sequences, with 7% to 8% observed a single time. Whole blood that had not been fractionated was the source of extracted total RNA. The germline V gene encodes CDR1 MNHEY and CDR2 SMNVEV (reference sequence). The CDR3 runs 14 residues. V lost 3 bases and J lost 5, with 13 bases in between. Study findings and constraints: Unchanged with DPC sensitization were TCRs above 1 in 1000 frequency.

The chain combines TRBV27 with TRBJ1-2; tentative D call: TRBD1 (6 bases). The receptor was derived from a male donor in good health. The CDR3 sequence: CASSFNRDSYGYTF. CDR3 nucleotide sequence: TGTGCCAGCAGTTTCAACAGGGATTCTTATGGCTACACCTTC.